Below are 10 T cell receptor beta chains sequenced from a single sample in a study of neoadjuvant anti-PD-1 for oral cavity cancer. Clones were sequenced by immunoSEQ multiplex PCR, and TCRdb holds only the in-frame ones, with some missing. The data hold some 66,000 clones, with about 83% observed a single time. The sample was PBMCs, taken before nivolumab (anti-PD-1) treatment. Source of these receptors: a person between 40 and 85 years old with oral cavity squamous cell carcinoma.

The gene calls are TRBV28 and TRBJ1-4; no firm D call. Germline V CDR1 and CDR2: MDHEN, SYDVKM. Trimming took 4 bases from V and 8 from J, leaving 17 bases between them. There are 15 residues in the CDR3. The CDR3 nucleotides read TGTGCCAGCAGTTACTACGGGTCCCTCGGGGAAAAACTGTTTTTT. This encodes CASSYYGSLGEKLFF.

The chain links TRBV5-1 to TRBJ2-2; D possibly corresponds to TRBD2 (5 bases). Germline assignment: CDR1 SGHRS and CDR2 YFSETQ. There are 15 residues in the CDR3. The germline V and J ends were trimmed by 4 bases and 3 bases, with 13 bases remaining between them. CDR3 in amino acids: CASSDGSGYTGELFF. The CDR3 region has the DNA TGCGCCAGCAGCGATGGGAGCGGTTACACCGGGGAGCTGTTTTTT.

V usage is TRBV6-1 and J usage is TRBJ1-1; D may be TRBD1 (6 bases). The V gene lost 5 bases and the J gene lost 4 bases, with 11 bases spanning the gap. Per germline, CDR1 MNHNS and CDR2 SASEGT. The CDR3 has 13 amino acids. This CDR3 is CASSQQGSTEAFF. As DNA, the CDR3 is TGTGCCAGCAGTCAACAGGGTTCCACTGAAGCTTTCTTT.

V is TRBV30 and J is TRBJ1-1; a possible D gene is TRBD1 (6 bases). CDR1 is GTSNPN, CDR2 SVGIG, per germline (reference sequence). V lost 7 bases, J lost 0 bases, and 12 bases lay in between. The CDR3 is made up of 13 amino acids. The CDR3 loop reads CAYERDMNTEAFF. The CDR3 DNA follows: TGTGCCTACGAGCGGGACATGAACACTGAAGCTTTCTTT.

The chain carries TRBV6-4 and TRBJ2-3; 9 bases map to TRBD2. This CDR3 is 15 amino acids long. V lost 0 bases and J lost 4; bases outside the gene matches: 2. Per germline, CDR1 MRHNA and CDR2 SNTAGT. As DNA, the CDR3 is TGTGCCAGCAGTGACTCGGCTAGCGGGGCAGATACGCAGTATTTT. Protein sequence: CASSDSASGADTQYF.

The genes are TRBV2 and TRBJ1-2, with 7 bases fitting TRBD1. This CDR3 spans 16 amino acids. V gave up 6 bases and J gave up 4 bases; unmatched junction bases: 14. In germline, CDR1 is SNHLY, CDR2 FYNNEI. In DNA form, the CDR3 reads TGTGCCAGCAGCGCATCAAACAGCGGGACAGCCTATGGCTACACCTTC. Protein sequence: CASSASNSGTAYGYTF. Based on the CDR3 plus reference TRBV2 and TRBJ1-2, the full variable domain is EPEVTQTPSHQVTQMGQEVILRCVPISNHLYFYWYRQILGQKVEFLVSFYNNEISEKSEIFDDQFSVERPDGSNFTLKIRSTKLEDSAMYFCASSASNSGTAYGYTFGSGTRLTVV.

The V call is TRBV6-5, the J call TRBJ1-5; D remains ambiguous. This CDR3 is built from 13 residues. V lost 5 bases and J 7 bases, leaving 12 bases between the germline ends. Germline CDR1 MNHEY, CDR2 SVGAGI. The CDR3: CASSRQEGQPQHF. In nucleotides, the CDR3 is TGTGCCAGCAGTCGGCAAGAGGGCCAGCCCCAGCATTTT.

V is TRBV4-1 and J is TRBJ1-6; TRBD1 agrees at 7 bases. J was trimmed by 5 bases and V by 0 bases; bases with no gene match: 4. Germline CDR1 is MGHRA and CDR2 is YSYEKL. The CDR3 covers 16 residues. CDR3 bases: TGCGCCAGCAGCCAAGAAAGGGGGCATAATAATTCACCCCTCCACTTT. Translating gives CASSQERGHNNSPLHF.

This chain joins TRBV19 and TRBJ1-2; 10 nucleotides align to TRBD1. The CDR3 length is 15 residues. Germline V lookup: CDR1 LNHDA, CDR2 SQIVND (reference sequence). Trimming removed 6 bases from V and 5 bases from J; junction bases left unmatched: 9. The CDR3 loop is CASSPRDRGGYGYTF. In nucleotides, the CDR3 is TGTGCCAGTAGCCCCCGGGACAGGGGCGGGTATGGCTACACCTTC.

This chain joins TRBV5-1 and TRBJ1-1; no definite D call. Germline CDR1 and CDR2: SGHRS and YFSETQ. This CDR3 region has 14 residues. The germline V and J ends were trimmed by 2 bases and 11 bases, with 19 bases remaining between them. CDR3 protein: CASSLREGLLKAFF. The CDR3, as DNA: TGCGCCAGCAGCTTAAGGGAAGGGTTGCTGAAGGCTTTCTTT.